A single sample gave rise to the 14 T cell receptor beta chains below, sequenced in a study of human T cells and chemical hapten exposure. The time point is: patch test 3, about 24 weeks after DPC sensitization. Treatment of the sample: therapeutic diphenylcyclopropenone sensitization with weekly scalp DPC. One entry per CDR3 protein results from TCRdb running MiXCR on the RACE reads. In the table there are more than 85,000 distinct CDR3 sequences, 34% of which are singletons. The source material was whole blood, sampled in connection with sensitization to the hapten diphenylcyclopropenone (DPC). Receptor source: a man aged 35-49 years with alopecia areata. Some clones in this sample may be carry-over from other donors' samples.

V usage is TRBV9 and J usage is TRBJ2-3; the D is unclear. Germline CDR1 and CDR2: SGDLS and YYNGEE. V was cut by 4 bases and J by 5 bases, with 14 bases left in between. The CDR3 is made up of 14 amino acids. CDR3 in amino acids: CASSPRPRQDTQYF. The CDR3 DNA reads TGTGCCAGCAGCCCCAGGCCCCGTCAAGATACGCAGTATTTT.

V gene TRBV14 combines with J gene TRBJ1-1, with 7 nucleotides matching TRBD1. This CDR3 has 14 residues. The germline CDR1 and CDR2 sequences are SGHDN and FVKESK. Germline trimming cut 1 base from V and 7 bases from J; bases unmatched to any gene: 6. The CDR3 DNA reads TGTGCCAGCAGCCAAGGACAGGGAGGCCATGAAGCTTTCTTT. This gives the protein CASSQGQGGHEAFF.

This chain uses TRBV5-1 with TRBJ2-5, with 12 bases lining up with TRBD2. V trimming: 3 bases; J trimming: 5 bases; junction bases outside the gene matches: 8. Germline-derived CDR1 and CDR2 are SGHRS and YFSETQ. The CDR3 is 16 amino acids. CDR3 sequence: CASSSNGLAGSETQYF. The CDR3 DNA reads TGCGCCAGCAGCTCGAACGGACTAGCGGGATCCGAGACCCAGTACTTC.

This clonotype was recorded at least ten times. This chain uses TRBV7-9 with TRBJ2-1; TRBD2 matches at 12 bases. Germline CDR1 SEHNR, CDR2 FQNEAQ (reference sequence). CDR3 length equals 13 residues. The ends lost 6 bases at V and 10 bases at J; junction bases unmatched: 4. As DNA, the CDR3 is TGTGCCAGCAGTCCCGGACTAGCGGGAGAGCAGTTCTTC. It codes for CASSPGLAGEQFF.

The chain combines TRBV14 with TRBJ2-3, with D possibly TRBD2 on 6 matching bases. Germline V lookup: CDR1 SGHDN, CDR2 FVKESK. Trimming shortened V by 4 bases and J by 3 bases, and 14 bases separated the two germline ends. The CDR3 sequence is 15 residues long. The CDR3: CASSPFTGETDTQYF. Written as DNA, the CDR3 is TGTGCCAGCAGCCCCTTTACGGGGGAAACAGATACGCAGTATTTT.

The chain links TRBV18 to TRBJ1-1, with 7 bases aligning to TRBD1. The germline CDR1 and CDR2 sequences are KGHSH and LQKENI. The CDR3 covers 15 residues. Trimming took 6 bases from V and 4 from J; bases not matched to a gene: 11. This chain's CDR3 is CASSPLMEGATEAFF. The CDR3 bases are TGTGCCAGCTCGCCTCTCATGGAGGGGGCCACTGAAGCTTTCTTT.

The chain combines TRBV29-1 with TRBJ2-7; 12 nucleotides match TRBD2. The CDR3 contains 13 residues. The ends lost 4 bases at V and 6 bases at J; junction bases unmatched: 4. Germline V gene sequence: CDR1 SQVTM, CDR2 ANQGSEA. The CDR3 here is CSVATSGSREQYV. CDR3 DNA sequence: TGCAGCGTTGCGACTAGCGGGAGTCGCGAGCAGTACGTC.

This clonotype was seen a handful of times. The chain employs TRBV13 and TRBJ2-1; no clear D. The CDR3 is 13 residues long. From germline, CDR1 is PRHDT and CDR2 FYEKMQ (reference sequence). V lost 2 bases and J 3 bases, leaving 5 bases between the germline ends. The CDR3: CASSLRLYNEQFF. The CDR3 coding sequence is TGTGCCAGCAGCTTAAGGCTCTACAATGAGCAGTTCTTC.

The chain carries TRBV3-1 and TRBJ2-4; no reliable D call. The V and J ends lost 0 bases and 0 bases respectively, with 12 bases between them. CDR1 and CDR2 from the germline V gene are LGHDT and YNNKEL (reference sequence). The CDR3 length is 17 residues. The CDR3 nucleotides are TGTGCCAGCAGCCAAGAAGGTGGGCGAACAGCCAAAAACATTCAGTACTTC. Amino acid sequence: CASSQEGGRTAKNIQYF.

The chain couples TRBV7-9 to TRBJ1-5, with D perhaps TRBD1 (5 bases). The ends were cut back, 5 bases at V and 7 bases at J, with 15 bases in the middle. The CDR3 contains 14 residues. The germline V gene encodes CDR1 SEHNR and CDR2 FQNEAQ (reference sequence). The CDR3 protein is CASSVGGGEQPQHF. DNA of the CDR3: TGTGCCAGCAGCGTAGGTGGGGGTGAGCAGCCCCAGCATTTT.

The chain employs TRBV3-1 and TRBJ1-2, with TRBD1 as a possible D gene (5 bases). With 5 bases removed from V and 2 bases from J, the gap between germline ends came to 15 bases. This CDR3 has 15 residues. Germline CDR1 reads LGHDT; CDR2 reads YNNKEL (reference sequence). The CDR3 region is CASSKNSGANYGYTF. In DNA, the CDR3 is TGTGCCAGCAGCAAAAATTCCGGGGCCAACTATGGCTACACCTTC.

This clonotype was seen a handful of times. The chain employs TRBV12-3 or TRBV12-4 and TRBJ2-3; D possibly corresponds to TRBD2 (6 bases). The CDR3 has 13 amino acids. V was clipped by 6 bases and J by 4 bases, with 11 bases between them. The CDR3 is CASSLGEADTQYF. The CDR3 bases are TGTGCCAGCAGCCTCGGGGAGGCAGATACGCAGTATTTT.

This CDR3 reads CASSLSGYGYTF. In DNA, the CDR3 is TGTGCCAGCAGCTTATCGGGGTATGGCTACACCTTC. V and J are TRBV11-2 and TRBJ1-2; D call uncertain. Per germline, CDR1 SGHAT and CDR2 FQNNGV. This CDR3 has 12 amino acids. V gave up 2 bases and J gave up 5 bases, with 6 bases separating them.

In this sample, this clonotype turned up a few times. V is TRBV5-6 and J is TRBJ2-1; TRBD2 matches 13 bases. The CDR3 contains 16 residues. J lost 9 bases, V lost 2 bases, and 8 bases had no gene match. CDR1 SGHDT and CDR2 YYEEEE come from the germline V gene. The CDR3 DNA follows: TGTGCCAGCAGCTTTAAGACTAGCGGGAGGCCGGGTGAGCAGTTCTTC. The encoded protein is CASSFKTSGRPGEQFF.